This T cell receptor beta chain appears in the sequencing data of a study of blood T cells in healthy people across ages (dated by TCRdb to the mid-2010s). Some background on the complete study: In model experiments, template switching captured roughly one uniquely barcoded TCR beta cDNA molecule for every two T cells. The study measured age-related changes in TCR beta repertoire diversity using deep sequencing normalized with unique cDNA molecular identifiers. Four age groups were formed from the donors: young (average approximately 15 years), middle-aged (roughly 38), aged (about 68) and long-lived (approximately 78). To avoid experimental bias, donors of different ages were spread randomly across the sequencing lanes. Two additional independent replicas of 1 million unique cDNA reads from the same blood draw were analyzed for two donors (one aged 18 to 29 and one aged 80 or older).

The receptor library was made with 5' RACE. The listed sequencing device is Illumina HiSeq 2500. A second roughly 6 to 11 cycle PCR used a sample-barcoded 5' primer and a J-beta primer mix. A unique molecular identifier was introduced onto each TCR beta cDNA molecule by a template-switch 5' adaptor carrying 12 random nucleotides. Each sample yielded at least 3 million CDR3-containing paired-end reads. All of the RNA was converted into first-strand cDNA using the Mint cDNA synthesis kit, with a TRBC-specific oligonucleotide serving as the primer. All cDNA was treated with uracil-DNA glycosylase and then went through a first 18-cycle PCR with the universal primers M1SS and BC2_uni_R. Under the source paper's analysis protocol: Normalization of each sample was performed by random selection of 1 million high-quality reads, each carrying a distinct molecular identifier. Instead of being binned into consensus sequences, reads that shared molecular identifiers were thrown out. MiTCR, with a Q25 quality threshold and the strictest error-elimination algorithm, was used for CDR3 identification, clonotype clustering and error correction. A nonparametric unseen species model with Euler transformation was used to estimate lower-bound total TCR beta diversity. TCRdb took the public reads, trimmed them with fastp at Q25, ran MiXCR for clone calling and kept in-frame beta chains. Each CDR3 protein gets just one entry, which takes the most common genes and DNA from the rows behind it. The V and J calls follow TCRdb's processing rather than the paper's. The sample profile shows 1.5 million to 2 million distinct CDR3 sequences; around half of them were found once. Jointly, the top ten make up 2% to 2.5% of the sample.

What the work shows at the level of the full study, not this receptor alone: Total diversity estimates from one million sequenced T cells were considered lower bounds and underestimates. Compared with the aged group, the long-lived group had more naive CD4+ T cells, fewer expanded clones and increased TCR diversity, a pattern suggesting age selection. Because profiling used bulk unsorted PBMCs, naive and antigen-experienced compartments could not be compared conclusively. As age increased, observed TCR beta diversity per million T cells dropped in a roughly linear way, and a significant reduction was already evident by age around 41. The CMV infection status of donors was not known, potentially confounding age-related changes in expanded clonotypes. Observed TCR beta diversity correlated strongly with the percentage of naive T cells measured by flow cytometry.

On this clonotype: Its antigen is unknown. Base qualities are not provided; no much larger clone lies one nucleotide away.

The CDR3 starts with the cysteine, ends with the phenylalanine, and has 15 residues. This entry keeps only the CDR3 DNA: 45 bases, framed from base 1. CDR1 and CDR2, looked up from the germline V gene, are MNHNS and SASEGT. The donors were under 40 Caucasian individuals from Russia, aged roughly 6 to 100 years, who were systemically healthy. Each donor gave ten milliliters of peripheral blood, collected into EDTA-treated Vacutainer tubes. PBMCs were isolated by Ficoll-Paque density-gradient centrifugation, with at least 6 million obtained per sample. Trizol reagent was used to extract total RNA from the PBMCs, yielding at least 5 micrograms per sample. Naive CD45RAhigh/CD27high T cell percentages were measured by flow cytometry on a PBMC aliquot from every donor.

This TCR derives from a woman aged 40 to 49 in good health. The sequenced material came from blood. Recombination joined TRBV6-1 with TRBJ2-5; TRBD1 might be the D gene, on 5 matching bases. The assigned J gene may be wrong: the sequence end matches TRBJ2-7 better. CDR3 reads: CASSALEHRSYEQYF. Here is the DNA: TGTGCCAGCAGTGCATTAGAGCACAGGAGCTACGAGCAGTACTTC.